What follows is one T cell receptor (beta chain) and its context. Other DNA sequences of this sample code for an identical CDR3. The source of the sample is a study of blood T cell repertoires in COVID-19. Study overall: Researchers got acute and convalescent COVID-19 samples from the United States, Italy and Spain. PBMCs, B-cell-depleted T cells, or T cells provided the cDNA or gDNA that made up the material.

V was shortened by 0 bases and J by 4 bases, with 9 bases between the two germline ends. The germline V gene has CDR1 LGHNA and CDR2 YSLEER. The CDR3 extends over 14 amino acids. Per the study methods: How many nucleated cells were present was estimated from reference gene primer amplification. Sequencing was performed with immunoSEQ multiplex PCR; in TCRdb, only in-frame clones are kept and a portion is missing. V, J and clone size are taken as reported in that table, and D and trimming were inferred from the DNA itself. The table lists 53,000 or so clones, more than 70% of them singletons. This clonotype originated in a man between 65 and 85 years old with active COVID-19. The rearrangement joins TRBV4-3 to TRBJ2-5; maybe TRBD1 (6 bases). Source material: peripheral blood. CDR3 sequence: CASSQDLGGETQYF. CDR3 nucleotide sequence: TGCGCCAGCAGCCAAGATCTAGGGGGAGAGACCCAGTACTTC.